The clone carrying this TCR beta chain has more than one count but fewer than ten. Its specificity is unknown. The sample comes from a study of T cell repertoires in cytomegalovirus infection. Study overall: Through public TCR beta signatures, both CMV infection and matching HLA type were indicated.

TCRdb reprocessed the reads with MiXCR, giving one entry per CDR3 protein. The sample holds 310,000 or so distinct CDR3 sequences, about 23% seen once. Study outcomes and limitations: Cumulated frequencies of public TCR beta families served to identify carriers of CMV plus the relevant HLA. The ex vivo response was dominated by HLA-C-restricted CMV-specific TCR beta clonotypes.

The material sequenced was PBMCs. The sequence was collected from a human donor in good health (CMV status not recorded). Some clones in this sample may be carry-over from other donors' samples.

Written as DNA, the CDR3 is TGCAGCGTCCCACCTTTTGGACTAGCGGGAGTTATGACAGATACGCAGTATTTT. Its translation is CSVPPFGLAGVMTDTQYF. V and J are TRBV29-1 and TRBJ2-3; 13 positions agree with TRBD2. The CDR3 covers 18 residues. The V gene's germline CDR1 is SQVTM and CDR2 ANQGSEA. V lost 6 bases to trimming and J lost 3 bases; unmatched junction nucleotides: 15.